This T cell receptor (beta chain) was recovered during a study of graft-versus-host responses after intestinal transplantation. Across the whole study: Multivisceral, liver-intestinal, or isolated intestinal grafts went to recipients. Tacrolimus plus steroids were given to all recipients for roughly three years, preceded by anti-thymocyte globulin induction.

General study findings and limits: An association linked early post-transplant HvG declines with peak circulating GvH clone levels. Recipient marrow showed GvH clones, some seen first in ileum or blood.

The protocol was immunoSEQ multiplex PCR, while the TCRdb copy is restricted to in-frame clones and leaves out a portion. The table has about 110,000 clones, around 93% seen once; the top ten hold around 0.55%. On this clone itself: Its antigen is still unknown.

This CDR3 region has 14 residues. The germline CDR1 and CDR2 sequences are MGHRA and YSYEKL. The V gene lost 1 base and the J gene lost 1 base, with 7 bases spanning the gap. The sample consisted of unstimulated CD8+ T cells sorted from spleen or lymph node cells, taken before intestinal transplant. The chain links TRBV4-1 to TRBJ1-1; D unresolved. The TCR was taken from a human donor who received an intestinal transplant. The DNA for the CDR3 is TGCGCCAGCAGCCAAGTACAACCGAACACTGAAGCTTTCTTT. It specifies CASSQVQPNTEAFF.